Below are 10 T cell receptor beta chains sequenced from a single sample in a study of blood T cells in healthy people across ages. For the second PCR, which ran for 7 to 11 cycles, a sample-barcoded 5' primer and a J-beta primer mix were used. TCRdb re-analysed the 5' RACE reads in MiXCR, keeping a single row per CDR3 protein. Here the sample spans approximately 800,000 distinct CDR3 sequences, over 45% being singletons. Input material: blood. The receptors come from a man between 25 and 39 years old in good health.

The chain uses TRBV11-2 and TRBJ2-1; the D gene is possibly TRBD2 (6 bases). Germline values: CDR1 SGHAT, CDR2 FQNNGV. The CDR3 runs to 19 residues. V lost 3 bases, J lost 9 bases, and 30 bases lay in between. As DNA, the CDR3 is TGTGCCAGCAGCTTGAATTTGGCCTATTCGGGCTTGTACGGGAGTGAGCAGTTCTTC. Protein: CASSLNLAYSGLYGSEQFF.

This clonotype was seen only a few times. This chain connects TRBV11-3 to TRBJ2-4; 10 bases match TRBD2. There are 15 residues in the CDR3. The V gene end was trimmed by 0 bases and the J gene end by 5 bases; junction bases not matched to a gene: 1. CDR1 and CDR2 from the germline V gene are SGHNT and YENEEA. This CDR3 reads CASSLDLAGENIQYF. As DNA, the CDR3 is TGTGCCAGCAGCTTAGATCTAGCGGGAGAAAACATTCAGTACTTC.

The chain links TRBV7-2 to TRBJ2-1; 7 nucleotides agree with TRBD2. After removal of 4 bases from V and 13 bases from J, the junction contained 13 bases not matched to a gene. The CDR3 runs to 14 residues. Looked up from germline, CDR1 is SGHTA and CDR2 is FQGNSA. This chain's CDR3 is CASSSGLGGETQFF. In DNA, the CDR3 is TGTGCCAGCAGCTCCGGACTAGGAGGGGAGACCCAGTTCTTC.

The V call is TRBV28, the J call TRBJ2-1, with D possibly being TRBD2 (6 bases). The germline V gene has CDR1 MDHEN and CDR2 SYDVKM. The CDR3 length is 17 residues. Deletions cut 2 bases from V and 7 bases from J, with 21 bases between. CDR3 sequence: CASSLPRSGSWGNEQFF. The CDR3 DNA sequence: TGTGCCAGCAGTTTACCTCGGAGCGGGTCCTGGGGGAATGAGCAGTTCTTC.

CDR3 DNA: TGCAGTGCTAGAGATCTCGGGACAGCGGATGAAAAACTGTTTTTT. It is translated as CSARDLGTADEKLFF. The chain carries TRBV20-1 and TRBJ1-4; 7 bases align to TRBD1. Germline V lookup: CDR1 DFQATT, CDR2 SNEGSKA (reference sequence). The CDR3 is 15 amino acids. Trimming at V came to 0 bases and at J to 6 bases, leaving 7 bases not matched to a gene.

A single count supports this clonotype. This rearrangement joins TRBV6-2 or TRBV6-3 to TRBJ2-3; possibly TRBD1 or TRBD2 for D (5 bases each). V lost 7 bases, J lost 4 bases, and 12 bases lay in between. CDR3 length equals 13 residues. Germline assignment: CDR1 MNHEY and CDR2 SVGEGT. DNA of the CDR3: TGTGCCAGCATCGGGGCGAGGGCAGATACGCAGTATTTT. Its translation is CASIGARADTQYF.

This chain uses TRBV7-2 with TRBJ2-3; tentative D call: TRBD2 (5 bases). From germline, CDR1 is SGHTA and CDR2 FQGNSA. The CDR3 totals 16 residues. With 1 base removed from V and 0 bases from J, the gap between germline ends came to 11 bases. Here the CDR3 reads CASSLVSRTSTDTQYF. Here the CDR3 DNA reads TGTGCCAGCAGCTTAGTCTCCCGGACTAGCACAGATACGCAGTATTTT.

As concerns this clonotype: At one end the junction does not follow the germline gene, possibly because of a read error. This CDR3 reads CASSLATFTDTQNF. As DNA, the CDR3 is TGTGCCAGCAGCTTGGCGACTTTCACAGATACGCAGAATTTT. V gene TRBV5-5 combines with J gene TRBJ2-3; D not certain. Germline CDR1 and CDR2: SGHKS and YYEKEE (reference sequence). The CDR3 contains 14 residues. Variable domain in full (rest from reference TRBV5-5 and TRBJ2-3): DAGVTQSPTHLIKTRGQQVTLRCSPISGHKSVSWYQQVLGQGPQFIFQYYEKEERGRGNFPDRFSARQFPNYSSELNVNALLLGDSALYLCASSLATFTDTQNFGPGTRLTVL.

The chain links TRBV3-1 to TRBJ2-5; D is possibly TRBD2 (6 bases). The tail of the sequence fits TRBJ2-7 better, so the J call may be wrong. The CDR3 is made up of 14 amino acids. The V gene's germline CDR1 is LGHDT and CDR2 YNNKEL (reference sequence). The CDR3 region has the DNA TGTGCCAGCAGCCACGGACTAACGATCTACGAGCAGTACTTC. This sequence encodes CASSHGLTIYEQYF.

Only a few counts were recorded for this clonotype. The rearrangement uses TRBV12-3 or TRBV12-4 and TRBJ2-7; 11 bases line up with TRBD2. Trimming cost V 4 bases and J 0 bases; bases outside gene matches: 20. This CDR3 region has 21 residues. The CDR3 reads CASSWGYISPGTSGNSYEQYF. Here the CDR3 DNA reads TGTGCCAGCAGTTGGGGGTATATTAGTCCCGGGACTAGCGGAAACTCCTACGAGCAGTACTTC.